Presented here are 22 T cell receptor beta chains from one specimen sequenced in a study of early T cells in non-severe SARS-CoV-2 infection. TCRdb fed the 5' RACE reads into MiXCR, producing one record per CDR3 protein. The data show 90,000 to 130,000 distinct CDR3 sequences, roughly 12% seen once. Sequenced material: whole blood, taken at baseline. The receptors here all came from an adult who was a healthcare worker with PCR-confirmed SARS-CoV-2 infection or an uninfected control (not recorded which).

The chain links TRBV20-1 to TRBJ1-1, with D possibly matching TRBD1 (6 bases). Germline V gene sequence: CDR1 DFQATT, CDR2 SNEGSKA (reference sequence). V shed 5 bases and J shed 7 bases, with 17 bases lying between them. CDR3 length: 13 amino acids. The CDR3 DNA sequence: TGCAGTGCTCTGGGACACCTAAGTGATGAAGCTTTCTTT. It specifies CSALGHLSDEAFF.

This clonotype was seen a few times. The CDR3 region is CSARGGFYGYTF. The CDR3 nucleotides read TGCAGTGCTAGAGGCGGCTTCTATGGCTACACCTTC. The chain recombines TRBV20-1 with TRBJ1-2; no reliable D call. V gave up 1 base and J gave up 4 bases, with 7 bases separating them. Germline CDR1 reads DFQATT; CDR2 reads SNEGSKA (reference sequence). The CDR3 contains 12 residues.

The rearrangement uses TRBV7-9 and TRBJ1-1, with a tentative D call TRBD1 (6 bases). Trimming cost V 5 bases and J 5 bases, with 15 bases left between them. This CDR3 is 14 amino acids long. Germline V gives CDR1 SEHNR, CDR2 FQNEAQ (reference sequence). The CDR3 DNA follows: TGTGCCAGCAGCCCTCAGGGGAGGAGGACTGAAGCTTTCTTT. It translates to CASSPQGRRTEAFF.

This clonotype appeared a few times. V is TRBV5-1 and J is TRBJ2-7; tentative D call: TRBD2 (5 bases). This CDR3 contains 15 residues. The germline gives CDR1 SGHRS, CDR2 YFSETQ. V lost 1 base, J lost 6 bases, and 17 bases lay in between. Here the CDR3 reads CASSLIGGGGLEQYF. The CDR3 region has the DNA TGCGCCAGCAGCTTGATAGGCGGCGGCGGGCTCGAGCAGTACTTC. Together with reference TRBV5-1 and TRBJ2-7, the CDR3 gives the full variable domain: KAGVTQTPRYLIKTRGQQVTLSCSPISGHRSVSWYQQTPGQGLQFLFEYFSETQRNKGNFPGRFSGRQFSNSRSEMNVSTLELGDSALYLCASSLIGGGGLEQYFGPGTRLTVT.

This clonotype has a handful of counts. The CDR3 spells CASRGGGKDEQYF. The CDR3 DNA follows: TGCGCCAGCAGGGGAGGGGGTAAAGACGAGCAGTACTTC. The genes are TRBV5-1 and TRBJ2-7; D perhaps matches TRBD2 (7 bases). Per germline, CDR1 SGHRS and CDR2 YFSETQ. There are 13 residues in the CDR3. V lost 5 bases and J lost 5, with 14 bases in between.

The CDR3 nucleotides are TGTGCCAGCAGCCAAGGCTTTAAGGGGACTAGCGGGCGAACCGGGGAGCTGTTTTTT. Translation gives CASSQGFKGTSGRTGELFF. This rearrangement joins TRBV14 to TRBJ2-2, with 12 bases identical to TRBD2. The CDR3 consists of 19 residues. Germline loops: CDR1 SGHDN, CDR2 FVKESK. V lost 1 base, J lost 5 bases, and 11 bases stayed unmatched.

This clonotype has a handful of counts. The chain employs TRBV11-2 and TRBJ2-5; D is uncertain. Trimming pared 3 bases from V and 1 base from J, leaving 6 bases between. CDR3 size: 13 residues. Germline V lookup: CDR1 SGHAT, CDR2 FQNNGV. The CDR3 region is CASSFSPQETQYF. The CDR3 DNA sequence: TGTGCCAGCAGCTTTTCACCCCAAGAGACCCAGTACTTC.

CDR3 residues: CATSRDSAYGYTF. The CDR3 bases are TGTGCCACCAGCAGAGATTCAGCCTATGGCTACACCTTC. The chain joins TRBV15 to TRBJ1-2; D not certain. CDR3 length: 13 amino acids. The ends were cut back, 0 bases at V and 4 bases at J, with 6 bases in the middle. Germline-derived CDR1 and CDR2 are LNHNV and YYDKDF (reference sequence).

The chain carries TRBV20-1 and TRBJ2-1; TRBD2 agrees at 11 bases. After removal of 3 bases from V and 5 bases from J, the junction contained 6 bases not matched to a gene. CDR3 length: 15 residues. The germline gives CDR1 DFQATT, CDR2 SNEGSKA (reference sequence). For the CDR3, the DNA is TGCAGTGCTAGCCTAGCGGGGGGCAACAACAATGAGCAGTTCTTC. This encodes CSASLAGGNNNEQFF.

The DNA for the CDR3 is TGCCTGCCGTTGGTCTCTGGGGCCAACGTCCTGACTTTC. This encodes CLPLVSGANVLTF. The rearrangement uses TRBV20-1 and TRBJ2-6; D is unclear. The V gene's germline CDR1 is DFQATT and CDR2 SNEGSKA (reference sequence). The CDR3 totals 13 residues.

V and J are TRBV24-1 and TRBJ1-2; 9 nucleotides align to TRBD1. The CDR3 sequence is 15 residues long. The trim removed 4 bases at V and 6 bases at J, leaving 8 bases unmatched. Germline V gene lookup returns CDR1 KGHDR and CDR2 SFDVKD. The CDR3 region is CATSDPGQGWDGYTF. The CDR3 DNA follows: TGTGCCACCAGTGACCCCGGACAGGGGTGGGATGGCTACACCTTC.

V gene TRBV6-1 combines with J gene TRBJ1-5, with no clear D. Germline-derived CDR1 and CDR2 are MNHNS and SASEGT. CDR3 length: 13 residues. V lost 8 bases and J 1 base, leaving 9 bases between the germline ends. The CDR3 nucleotides read TGTGCCAGCCAAATCTACAGCAATCAGCCCCAGCATTTT. The encoded protein is CASQIYSNQPQHF.

The table lists this clonotype with a few counts. The CDR3 here is CSATRDRISYEQYF. CDR3 nucleotides: TGCAGTGCCACCCGGGACAGGATCTCCTACGAGCAGTACTTC. The chain combines TRBV20-1 with TRBJ2-7; TRBD1 matches 8 bases. The trim removed 6 bases at V and 0 bases at J, leaving 7 bases unmatched. CDR1 and CDR2 (germline): DFQATT, SNEGSKA (reference sequence). The CDR3 loop spans 14 amino acids.

This clonotype was seen more than once but under ten times. CDR3 DNA sequence: TGTGCCAGCAGTTACCACAGGGGTTCGGGGATGAACACTGAAGCTTTCTTT. Protein: CASSYHRGSGMNTEAFF. This rearrangement joins TRBV6-6 to TRBJ1-1; the match to TRBD1 covers 7 bases. From germline, CDR1 is MNHNY and CDR2 SVGAGI (reference sequence). This CDR3 comprises 17 residues. With 2 bases clipped from V and 0 bases from J, the junction kept 9 bases outside the gene matches.

This clonotype has ten or more counts. J is TRBJ2-3 and V is TRBV5-1; TRBD1 is a possible D gene (6 bases). The germline V and J ends were trimmed by 2 bases and 3 bases, with 13 bases remaining between them. The CDR3 runs 15 residues. The germline CDR1 and CDR2 sequences are SGHRS and YFSETQ. In nucleotides, the CDR3 is TGCGCCAGCAGCTTCTCAGGGGCAGAGACAGATACGCAGTATTTT. Translating it yields CASSFSGAETDTQYF.

This clonotype appeared a single time. The chain couples TRBV19 to TRBJ1-3, with TRBD1 identical over 7 bases. With 5 bases clipped from V and 7 bases from J, the junction kept 8 bases outside the gene matches. Germline loops: CDR1 LNHDA, CDR2 SQIVND (reference sequence). This CDR3 comprises 14 residues. CDR3 nucleotides: TGTGCCAGTAGTGACGACAGGGAGCAGAACACCATATATTTT. As protein: CASSDDREQNTIYF.

The chain joins TRBV6-2 or TRBV6-3 to TRBJ2-2; TRBD1 aligns across 7 bases. CDR1 is MNHEY and CDR2 is SVGEGT in the germline V gene. Trimming removed 6 bases from V and 0 bases from J; junction bases left unmatched: 4. This CDR3 is 15 amino acids long. The CDR3 loop is CASSRRGPNTGELFF. CDR3 coding DNA: TGTGCCAGCAGCCGTAGGGGGCCGAACACCGGGGAGCTGTTTTTT.

The chain recombines TRBV6-2 or TRBV6-3 with TRBJ1-4; no clear D. CDR3 size: 14 residues. Germline CDR1 reads MNHEY; CDR2 reads SVGEGT. V was cut by 5 bases and J by 2 bases, with 9 bases left in between. The CDR3 is CASSIRRTNEKLFF. The CDR3 bases are TGTGCCAGCAGTATTAGGAGGACTAATGAAAAACTGTTTTTT.

V usage is TRBV7-6 and J usage is TRBJ2-2; possible D gene TRBD2, 6 bases. The CDR3 runs to 15 residues. Trimming stripped 0 bases from V and 4 bases from J, with 9 bases between. Germline V gene sequence: CDR1 SGHVS, CDR2 FNYEAQ. The CDR3 loop is CASSLALAVTGELFF. CDR3 DNA sequence: TGTGCCAGCAGCTTAGCACTAGCAGTCACCGGGGAGCTGTTTTTT.

Here the CDR3 reads CASSLSRDRINEKLFF. DNA for the CDR3: TGTGCCAGCAGTTTATCACGGGACAGGATTAATGAAAAACTGTTTTTT. This chain joins TRBV28 and TRBJ1-4; 8 bases align to TRBD1. The ends lost 1 base at V and 4 bases at J; junction bases unmatched: 5. The CDR3 sequence is 16 residues long. The V gene's germline CDR1 is MDHEN and CDR2 SYDVKM. Looking up the rest from reference TRBV28 and TRBJ1-4 gives the full variable domain: DVKVTQSSRYLVKRTGEKVFLECVQDMDHENMFWYRQDPGLGLRLIYFSYDVKMKEKGDIPEGYSVSREKKERFSLILESASTNQTSMYLCASSLSRDRINEKLFFGSGTQLSVL.

This clonotype was observed at least ten times. The chain recombines TRBV6-5 with TRBJ2-1; perhaps TRBD2 as D (6 bases). The CDR3 is 12 amino acids. V was clipped by 5 bases and J by 10 bases, with 12 bases between them. Per the germline V gene, CDR1 is MNHEY and CDR2 is SVGAGI. The CDR3 spells CASSAGTEEQFF. CDR3 bases: TGTGCCAGCAGTGCGGGAACGGAGGAGCAGTTCTTC.

This clonotype showed up just a few times. The chain employs TRBV9 and TRBJ1-2, with D unclear. CDR1 and CDR2 (germline): SGDLS, YYNGEE. The CDR3 length is 15 residues. V was clipped by 3 bases and J by 2 bases, with 14 bases between them. The CDR3 protein is CASSDGVSWNYGYTF. CDR3 bases: TGTGCCAGCAGCGATGGGGTGTCTTGGAACTATGGCTACACCTTC.